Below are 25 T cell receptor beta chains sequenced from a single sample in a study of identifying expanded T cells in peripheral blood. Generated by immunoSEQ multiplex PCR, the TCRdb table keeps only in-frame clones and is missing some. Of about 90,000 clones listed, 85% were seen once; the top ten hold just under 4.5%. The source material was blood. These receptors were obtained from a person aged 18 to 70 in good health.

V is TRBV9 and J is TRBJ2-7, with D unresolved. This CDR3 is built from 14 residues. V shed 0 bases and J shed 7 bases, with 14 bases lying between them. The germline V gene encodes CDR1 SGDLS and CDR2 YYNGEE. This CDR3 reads CASSVDYTSGEQYF. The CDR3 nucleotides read TGTGCCAGCAGCGTAGACTACACCTCCGGGGAGCAGTACTTC.

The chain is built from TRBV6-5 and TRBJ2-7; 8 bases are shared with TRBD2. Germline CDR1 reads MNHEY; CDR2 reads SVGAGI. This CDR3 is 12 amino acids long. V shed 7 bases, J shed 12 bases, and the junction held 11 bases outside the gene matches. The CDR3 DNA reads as TGTGCCAGCACCGGGGGGGGGAATGAGGCGTACTTC. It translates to CASTGGGNEAYF.

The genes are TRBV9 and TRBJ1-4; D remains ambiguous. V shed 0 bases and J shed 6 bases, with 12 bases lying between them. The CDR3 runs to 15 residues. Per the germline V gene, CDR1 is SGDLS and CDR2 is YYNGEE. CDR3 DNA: TGTGCCAGCAGCGTAGAGGGCAGGTCGGATGAAAAACTGTTTTTT. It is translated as CASSVEGRSDEKLFF.

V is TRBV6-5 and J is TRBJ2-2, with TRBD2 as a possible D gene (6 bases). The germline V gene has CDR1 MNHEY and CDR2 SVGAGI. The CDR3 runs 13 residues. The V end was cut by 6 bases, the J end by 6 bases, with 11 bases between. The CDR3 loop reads CASSLRGSGELFF. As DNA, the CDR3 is TGTGCCAGCAGCCTACGGGGGTCCGGGGAGCTGTTTTTT.

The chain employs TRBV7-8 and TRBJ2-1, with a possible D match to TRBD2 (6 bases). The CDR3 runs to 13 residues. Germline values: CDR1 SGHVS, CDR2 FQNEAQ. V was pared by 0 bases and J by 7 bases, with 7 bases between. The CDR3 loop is CASSLAGRNEQFF. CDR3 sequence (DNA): TGTGCCAGCAGCTTAGCAGGGAGGAATGAGCAGTTCTTC.

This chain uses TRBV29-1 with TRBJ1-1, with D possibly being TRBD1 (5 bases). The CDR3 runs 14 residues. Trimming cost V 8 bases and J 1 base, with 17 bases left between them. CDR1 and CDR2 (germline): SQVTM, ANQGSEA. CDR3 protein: CSYRRGGENTEAFF. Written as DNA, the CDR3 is TGCAGCTACCGCCGGGGCGGGGAGAACACTGAAGCTTTCTTT.

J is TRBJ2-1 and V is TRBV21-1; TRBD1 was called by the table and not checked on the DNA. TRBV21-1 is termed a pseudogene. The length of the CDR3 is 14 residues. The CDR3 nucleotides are TGTGCCAGCGGGGGACAGGGGGCGTCGGGGGAGCAGTTCTTC. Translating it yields CASGGQGASGEQFF.

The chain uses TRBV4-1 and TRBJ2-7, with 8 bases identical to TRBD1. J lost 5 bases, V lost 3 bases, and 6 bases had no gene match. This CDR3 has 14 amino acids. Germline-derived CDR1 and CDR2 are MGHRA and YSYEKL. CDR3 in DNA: TGCGCCAGCAGCCAGGGACAGGATCTCGACGAGCAGTACTTC. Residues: CASSQGQDLDEQYF.

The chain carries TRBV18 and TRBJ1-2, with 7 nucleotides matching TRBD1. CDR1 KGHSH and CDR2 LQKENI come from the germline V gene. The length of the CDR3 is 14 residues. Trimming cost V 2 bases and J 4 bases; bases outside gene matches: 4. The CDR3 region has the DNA TGTGCCAGCTCACCAGAGCGGGACAGCTATGGCTACACCTTC. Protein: CASSPERDSYGYTF.

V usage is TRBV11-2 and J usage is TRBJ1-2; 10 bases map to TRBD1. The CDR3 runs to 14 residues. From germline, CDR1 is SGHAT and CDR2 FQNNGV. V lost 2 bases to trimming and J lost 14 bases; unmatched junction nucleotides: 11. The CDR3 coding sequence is TGTGCCAGCAGCTTACCGAACCAACCGGGACAGGGGACCTTC. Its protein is CASSLPNQPGQGTF.

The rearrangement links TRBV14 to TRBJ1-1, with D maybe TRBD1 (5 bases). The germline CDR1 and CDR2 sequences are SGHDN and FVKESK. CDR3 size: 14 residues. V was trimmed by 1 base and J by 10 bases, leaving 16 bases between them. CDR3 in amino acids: CASSQGLLGPVAFF. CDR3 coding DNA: TGTGCCAGCAGCCAAGGGCTCTTGGGACCAGTAGCTTTCTTT.

This CDR3 is CASSLNNSPLHF. The CDR3 region has the DNA TGTGCCAGCTCACTAAATAATTCACCCCTCCACTTT. The rearrangement joins TRBV18 to TRBJ1-6; D remains ambiguous. V lost 4 bases to trimming and J lost 5 bases, with 3 bases between them. The CDR3 runs 12 residues. Germline-derived CDR1 and CDR2 are KGHSH and LQKENI.

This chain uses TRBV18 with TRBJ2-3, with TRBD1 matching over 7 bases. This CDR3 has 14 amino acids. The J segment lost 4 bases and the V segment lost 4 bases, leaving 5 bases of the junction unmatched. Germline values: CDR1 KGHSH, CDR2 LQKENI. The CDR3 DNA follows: TGTGCCAGCTCACGCCGGACAGGACCAGATACGCAGTATTTT. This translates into CASSRRTGPDTQYF.

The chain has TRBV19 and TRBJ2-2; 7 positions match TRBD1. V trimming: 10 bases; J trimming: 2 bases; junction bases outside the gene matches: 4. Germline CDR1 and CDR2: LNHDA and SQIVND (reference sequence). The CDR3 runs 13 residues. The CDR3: CAMWDSNTGELFF. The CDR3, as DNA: TGTGCCATGTGGGACAGTAACACCGGGGAGCTGTTTTTT. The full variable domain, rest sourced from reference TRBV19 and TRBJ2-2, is DGGITQSPKYLFRKEGQNVTLSCEQNLNHDAMYWYRQDPGQGLRLIYYSQIVNDFQKGDIAEGYSVSREKKESFPLTVTSAQKNPTAFYLCAMWDSNTGELFFGEGSRLTVL.

The CDR3 DNA follows: TGTGCCAGCAGCTTACTGACCCGGCCCACTGGAAACACCATATATTTT. Translating it yields CASSLLTRPTGNTIYF. The genes are TRBV7-8 and TRBJ1-3, with D uncertain. The CDR3 contains 16 residues. Germline V gene lookup returns CDR1 SGHVS and CDR2 FQNEAQ. Trimming cost V 2 bases and J 2 bases, with 13 bases left between them.

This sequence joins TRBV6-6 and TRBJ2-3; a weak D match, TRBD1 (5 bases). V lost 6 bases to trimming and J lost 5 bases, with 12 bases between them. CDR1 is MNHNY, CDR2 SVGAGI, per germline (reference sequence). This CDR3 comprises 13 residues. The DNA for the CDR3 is TGTGCCAGCAGGTCCACGCAGGGAGATACGCAGTATTTT. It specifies CASRSTQGDTQYF.

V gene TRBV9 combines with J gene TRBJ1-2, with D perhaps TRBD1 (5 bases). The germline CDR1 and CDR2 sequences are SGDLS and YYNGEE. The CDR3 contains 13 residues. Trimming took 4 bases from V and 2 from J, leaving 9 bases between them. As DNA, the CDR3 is TGTGCCAGCAGCCCGGGACGGAACTATGGCTACACCTTC. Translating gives CASSPGRNYGYTF. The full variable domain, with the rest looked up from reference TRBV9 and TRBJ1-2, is DSGVTQTPKHLITATGQRVTLRCSPRSGDLSVYWYQQSLDQGLQFLIQYYNGEERAKGNILERFSAQQFPDLHSELNLSSLELGDSALYFCASSPGRNYGYTFGSGTRLTVV.

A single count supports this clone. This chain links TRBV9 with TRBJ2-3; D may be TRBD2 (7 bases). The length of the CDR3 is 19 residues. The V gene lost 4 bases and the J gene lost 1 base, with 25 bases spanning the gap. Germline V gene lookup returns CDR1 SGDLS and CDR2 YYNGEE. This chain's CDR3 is CASSPLIGGGLSRTDTQYF. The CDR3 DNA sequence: TGTGCCAGCAGCCCACTAATTGGGGGGGGCCTCTCCCGCACAGATACGCAGTATTTT.

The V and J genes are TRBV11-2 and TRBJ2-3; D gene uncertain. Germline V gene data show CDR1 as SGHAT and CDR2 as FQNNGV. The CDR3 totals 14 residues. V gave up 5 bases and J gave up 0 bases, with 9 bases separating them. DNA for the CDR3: TGTGCCAGCAGCCCGCGAGAAAGCACAGATACGCAGTATTTT. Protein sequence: CASSPRESTDTQYF.

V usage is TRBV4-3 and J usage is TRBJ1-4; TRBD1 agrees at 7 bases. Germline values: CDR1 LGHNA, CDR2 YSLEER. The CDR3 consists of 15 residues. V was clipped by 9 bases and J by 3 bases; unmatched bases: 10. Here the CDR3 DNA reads TGCGCCAGTTCAAACAGGGGTGGGTCTAATGAAAAACTGTTTTTT. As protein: CASSNRGGSNEKLFF.

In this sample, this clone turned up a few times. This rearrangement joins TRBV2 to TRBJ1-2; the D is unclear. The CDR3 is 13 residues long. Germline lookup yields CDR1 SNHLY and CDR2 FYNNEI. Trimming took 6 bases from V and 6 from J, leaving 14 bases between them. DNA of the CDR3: TGTGCCAGCAGGGGATCTCCGGTTGATGGCTACACCTTC. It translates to CASRGSPVDGYTF.

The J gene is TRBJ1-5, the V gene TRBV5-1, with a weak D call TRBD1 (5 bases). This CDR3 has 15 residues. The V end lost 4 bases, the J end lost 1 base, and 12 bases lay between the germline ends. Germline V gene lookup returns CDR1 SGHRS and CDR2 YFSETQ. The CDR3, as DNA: TGCGCCAGCAGCGTGACAGCGGGGAGCAATCAGCCCCAGCATTTT. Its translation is CASSVTAGSNQPQHF. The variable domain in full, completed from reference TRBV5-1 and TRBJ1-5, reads KAGVTQTPRYLIKTRGQQVTLSCSPISGHRSVSWYQQTPGQGLQFLFEYFSETQRNKGNFPGRFSGRQFSNSRSEMNVSTLELGDSALYLCASSVTAGSNQPQHFGDGTRLSIL.

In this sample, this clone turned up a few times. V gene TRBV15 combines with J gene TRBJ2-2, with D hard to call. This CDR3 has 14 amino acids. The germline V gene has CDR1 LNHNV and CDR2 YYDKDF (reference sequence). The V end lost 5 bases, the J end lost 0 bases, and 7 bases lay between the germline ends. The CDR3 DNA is TGTGCCACCAGCTCCCACGCGAACACCGGGGAGCTGTTTTTT. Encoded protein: CATSSHANTGELFF.

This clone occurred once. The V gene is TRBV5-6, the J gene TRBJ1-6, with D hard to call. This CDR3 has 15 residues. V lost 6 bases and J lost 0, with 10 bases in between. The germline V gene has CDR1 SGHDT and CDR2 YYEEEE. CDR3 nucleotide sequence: TGTGCCAGCAAACCTTCGAGCTCCTATAATTCACCCCTCCACTTT. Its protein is CASKPSSSYNSPLHF.

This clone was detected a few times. The CDR3 region is CASRSTPVASTGELFF. In DNA form, the CDR3 reads TGCGCCAGCCGCTCAACCCCCGTGGCCTCTACCGGGGAGCTGTTTTTT. The V and J genes are TRBV5-1 and TRBJ2-2, with D unresolved. Germline V CDR1 and CDR2: SGHRS, YFSETQ. This CDR3 region has 16 residues. V lost 7 bases to trimming and J lost 5 bases, with 21 bases between them.